The 16 T cell receptor beta chains given below trace back to one sample, sequenced in a study of T cell repertoires in cytomegalovirus infection (dated by TCRdb to between 2018 and 2021). TCRdb names Illumina HiSeq 1500 as the instrument used. TCRdb took the public reads, trimmed them with fastp at Q25, ran MiXCR for clone calling and kept in-frame beta chains. Under each unique CDR3 protein, matching rows form one entry showing the most common genes and DNA. The table for this sample lists more than 650,000 distinct CDR3 sequences; less than 40% of them were counted only once. The ten top clones hold more than 2.5% of the sample. The sequencing sample was made of PBMCs. These receptors originate from a human donor in good health (CMV status not recorded). Some clones in this sample may be carry-over from other donors' samples.

This clonotype was seen at least ten times. J is TRBJ2-7 and V is TRBV19; 7 bases align to TRBD2. Germline assignment: CDR1 LNHDA and CDR2 SQIVND (reference sequence). The CDR3 totals 14 residues. After removal of 9 bases from V and 1 base from J, the junction contained 9 bases not matched to a gene. The CDR3 loop is CASAERDGSYEQYF. The CDR3 nucleotides read TGTGCCAGCGCCGAGCGGGACGGGTCCTACGAGCAGTACTTC.

This clonotype was recorded many times. This chain joins TRBV7-2 and TRBJ1-1, with D hard to call. The CDR3 spans 15 residues. Germline assignment: CDR1 SGHTA and CDR2 FQGNSA. Trimming shortened V by 1 base and J by 6 bases, and 15 bases separated the two germline ends. CDR3 sequence: CASSLGFLGISEAFF. In DNA, the CDR3 is TGTGCCAGCAGCTTAGGGTTTTTAGGTATTTCTGAAGCTTTCTTT.

Many counts were recorded for this clonotype. This CDR3 reads CASSRLAPDSYNEQFF. In nucleotides, the CDR3 is TGTGCCAGCAGCAGACTAGCGCCCGACTCCTACAATGAGCAGTTCTTC. The chain couples TRBV7-6 to TRBJ2-1; 8 nucleotides align to TRBD2. With 5 bases clipped from V and 0 bases from J, the junction kept 6 bases outside the gene matches. The CDR3 is 16 amino acids. The germline CDR1 and CDR2 sequences are SGHVS and FNYEAQ.

This clonotype was seen a handful of times. The rearrangement joins TRBV9 to TRBJ2-7; D is uncertain. Per the germline V gene, CDR1 is SGDLS and CDR2 is YYNGEE. V was clipped by 0 bases and J by 2 bases, with 12 bases between them. The CDR3 contains 15 residues. The CDR3 loop is CASSVGYAVAYEQYF. As DNA, the CDR3 is TGTGCCAGCAGCGTAGGTTATGCGGTGGCCTACGAGCAGTACTTC.

This clonotype was seen ten or more times. The chain couples TRBV6-2 or TRBV6-3 to TRBJ2-6, with D unclear. Trimming removed 6 bases at V and 4 bases at J, with 16 bases between. Germline CDR1 is MNHEY and CDR2 is SVGEGT. The CDR3 is 16 residues long. The CDR3 region is CASSYRAITGANVLTF. CDR3 in DNA: TGTGCCAGCAGCTATAGGGCCATCACCGGGGCCAACGTCCTGACTTTC.

The chain is built from TRBV7-2 and TRBJ2-5; D not certain. Germline V CDR1 and CDR2: SGHTA, FQGNSA. V lost 3 bases and J 0 bases, leaving 8 bases between the germline ends. The length of the CDR3 is 14 residues. CDR3 protein: CASSFDWYQETQYF. The CDR3 nucleotides read TGTGCCAGCAGCTTTGACTGGTACCAAGAGACCCAGTACTTC. Full variable domain (outside the CDR3, taken from reference TRBV7-2 and TRBJ2-5): GAGVSQSPSNKVTEKGKDVELRCDPISGHTALYWYRQSLGQGLEFLIYFQGNSAPDKSGLPSDRFSAERTGGSVSTLTIQRTQQEDSAVYLCASSFDWYQETQYFGPGTRLLVL.

This chain uses TRBV24-1 with TRBJ2-1; no reliable D call. V was trimmed by 2 bases and J by 6 bases, leaving 7 bases between them. Germline lookup yields CDR1 KGHDR and CDR2 SFDVKD. CDR3 length: 13 residues. CDR3 DNA sequence: TGTGCCACCAGTGATTCGACACTCAATGAGCAGTTCTTC. Its protein product is CATSDSTLNEQFF.

The chain joins TRBV27 to TRBJ2-1, with TRBD2 identical over 8 bases. This CDR3 contains 21 residues. V shed 0 bases, J shed 0 bases, and the junction held 16 bases outside the gene matches. Germline loops: CDR1 MNHEY, CDR2 SMNVEV (reference sequence). Here the CDR3 reads CASSLSPPGTAGALSYNEQFF. DNA for the CDR3: TGTGCCAGCAGTTTATCACCACCAGGTACAGCGGGGGCCCTCTCCTACAATGAGCAGTTCTTC.

This clonotype was seen at least ten times. The rearrangement links TRBV7-9 to TRBJ2-7, with 9 bases lining up with TRBD1. The germline gives CDR1 SEHNR, CDR2 FQNEAQ (reference sequence). This CDR3 comprises 14 residues. V lost 5 bases to trimming and J lost 3 bases; unmatched junction nucleotides: 5. The CDR3 DNA is TGTGCCAGCAGCCCCCTGGGACAGGGCTACGAGCAGTACTTC. It specifies CASSPLGQGYEQYF.

In this sample, this clonotype turned up many times. This chain joins TRBV7-8 and TRBJ2-7, with D unresolved. The CDR3 totals 14 residues. CDR1 and CDR2 from the germline V gene are SGHVS and FQNEAQ. Trimming took 1 base from V and 5 from J, leaving 12 bases between them. The CDR3: CASSLDSTPHEQYF. The CDR3 DNA is TGTGCCAGCAGCTTAGACTCCACACCCCACGAGCAGTACTTC.

The gene calls are TRBV7-9 and TRBJ2-5; D gene unclear. The CDR3 has 14 residues. CDR1 and CDR2 (germline): SEHNR, FQNEAQ (reference sequence). V lost 1 base and J 4 bases, leaving 10 bases between the germline ends. The chain's CDR3 is CASSLGAQIETQYF. The DNA for the CDR3 is TGTGCCAGCAGCTTAGGGGCTCAGATAGAGACCCAGTACTTC.

There are many counts of this clonotype. The V call is TRBV7-6, the J call TRBJ1-3, with TRBD1 identical over 8 bases. J gave up 4 bases and V 0 bases, and 2 bases lay outside the gene matches. The CDR3 sequence is 15 residues long. CDR1 and CDR2 (germline): SGHVS, FNYEAQ. The CDR3 sequence: CASSLAGTGGNTIYF. For the CDR3, the DNA is TGTGCCAGCAGCTTAGCCGGGACAGGAGGAAACACCATATATTTT.

The rearrangement joins TRBV11-3 to TRBJ2-3; D is possibly TRBD1 (7 bases). CDR1 SGHNT and CDR2 YENEEA come from the germline V gene. CDR3 size: 14 residues. V was trimmed by 3 bases and J by 5 bases, leaving 12 bases between them. The CDR3 DNA reads as TGTGCCAGCAGCTTCCAGGGGGGAGGAGATACGCAGTATTTT. Protein: CASSFQGGGDTQYF.

This clonotype was detected a few times. An end of the junction differs from the germline gene, which may be a read error. J is TRBJ2-1 and V is TRBV7-7; D perhaps matches TRBD2 (7 bases). Germline V CDR1 and CDR2: SSHAT, FNYEAQ (reference sequence). The CDR3 covers 13 residues. This CDR3 is CASSPGGHNEQFF. CDR3 DNA: TGTGCTAGCAGCCCCGGGGGGCACAATGAGCAGTTCTTC. Full variable domain (missing parts from reference TRBV7-7 and TRBJ2-1): GAGVSQSPRYKVTKRGQDVTLRCDPISSHATLYWYQQALGQGPEFLTYFNYEAQPDKSGLPSDRFSAERPEGSISTLTIQRTEQRDSAMYRCASSPGGHNEQFFGPGTRLTVL.

This clonotype was counted ten times or more. The chain joins TRBV28 to TRBJ1-5; 8 bases are a match to TRBD1. Trimming at V came to 5 bases and at J to 6 bases, leaving 6 bases not matched to a gene. CDR3 length equals 14 residues. Germline V lookup: CDR1 MDHEN, CDR2 SYDVKM. CDR3 nucleotides: TGTGCCAGCAGTAACCGGGACAGGCGTCAGCCCCAGCATTTT. As protein: CASSNRDRRQPQHF.

This clonotype was seen only a few times. The chain joins TRBV6-1 to TRBJ1-3, with 7 nucleotides matching TRBD1. This CDR3 region has 16 residues. Germline-derived CDR1 and CDR2 are MNHNS and SASEGT. V trimming: 3 bases; J trimming: 0 bases; junction bases outside the gene matches: 5. The DNA for the CDR3 is TGTGCCAGCAGTGAGACGACAGGGTTCTCTGGAAACACCATATATTTT. It is translated as CASSETTGFSGNTIYF.